The T cell receptor beta chain described here comes from a study of T cell changes during pregnancy in multiple sclerosis. Trimming removed 7 bases from V and 7 bases from J; junction bases left unmatched: 11. Looked up from germline, CDR1 is MNHEY and CDR2 is SMNVEV (reference sequence). This CDR3 comprises 14 residues. Here immunoSEQ multiplex PCR was the method, and the copy in TCRdb shows in-frame clones only, minus some. Here the sample spans tens of thousands of clones, 80% to 95% being singletons. Here the sequenced sample was CD8+ T cells from peripheral blood mononuclear cells, taken after pregnancy. This sequence originates from a female donor with multiple sclerosis, enrolled in a pregnancy study. J is TRBJ2-5 and V is TRBV27, with 8 bases identical to TRBD1. In DNA, the CDR3 is TGTGCCAGCACCCCCGGGACAGGTTTTGGGACCCAGTACTTC. It yields the protein CASTPGTGFGTQYF.